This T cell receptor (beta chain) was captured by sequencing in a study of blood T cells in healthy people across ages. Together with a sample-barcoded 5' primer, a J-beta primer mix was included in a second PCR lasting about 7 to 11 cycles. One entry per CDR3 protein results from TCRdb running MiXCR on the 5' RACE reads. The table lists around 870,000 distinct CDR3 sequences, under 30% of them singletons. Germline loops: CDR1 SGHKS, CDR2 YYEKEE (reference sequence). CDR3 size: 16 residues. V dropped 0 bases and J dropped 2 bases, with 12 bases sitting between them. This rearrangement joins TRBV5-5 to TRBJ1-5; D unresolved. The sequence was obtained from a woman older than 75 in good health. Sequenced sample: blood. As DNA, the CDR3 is TGTGCCAGCAGCTTGGGACCCTCCACGGGCAATCAGCCCCAGCATTTT. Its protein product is CASSLGPSTGNQPQHF.